These 12 T cell receptor beta chains originate from one sample sequenced in a study of blood T cell repertoires in COVID-19. The method was immunoSEQ multiplex PCR; TCRdb's version includes in-frame clones alone and lacks a portion of them. The top ten hold about 4.5% of the sample, which has around 130,000 clones, 70% to 90% seen once. Sequencing used peripheral blood. These receptors all come from a man aged 35 to 55 with acute or convalescent COVID-19.

J is TRBJ1-2 and V is TRBV25-1; no firm D call. Trimming took off 6 bases at V and 0 bases at J, with 5 bases between the two ends. This CDR3 has 12 amino acids. The V gene's germline CDR1 is MGHDK and CDR2 SYGVNS. The CDR3 bases are TGTGCCAGCAGACAGCCTAACTATGGCTACACCTTC. Residues: CASRQPNYGYTF.

The sample holds one count of this clone. The chain joins TRBV16 to TRBJ1-2; D might be TRBD1 (5 bases). V shed 2 bases and J shed 0 bases, with 19 bases lying between them. This CDR3 is built from 18 residues. Germline V gives CDR1 KGHSY, CDR2 FQNENV. The CDR3 loop is CASSQGGGKTYSNYGYTF. Here the CDR3 DNA reads TGTGCCAGCAGCCAAGGGGGAGGAAAAACGTATTCTAACTATGGCTACACCTTC.

In its sample, this clone was seen a few times. This rearrangement joins TRBV19 to TRBJ1-2; D is uncertain. Germline loops: CDR1 LNHDA, CDR2 SQIVND (reference sequence). The CDR3 extends over 14 amino acids. V lost 5 bases, J lost 0 bases, and 10 bases lay in between. CDR3 nucleotides: TGTGCCAGTAGTGCATCCCGGGCTAACTATGGCTACACCTTC. Encoded protein: CASSASRANYGYTF.

This clone has only a few counts. As DNA, the CDR3 is TGTGCCAGCAGCCCCCGGGACAGGGGGCTCCATGAGCAGTTCTTC. It yields the protein CASSPRDRGLHEQFF. The chain combines TRBV5-5 with TRBJ2-1; 12 bases are a match to TRBD1. The length of the CDR3 is 15 residues. Per the germline V gene, CDR1 is SGHKS and CDR2 is YYEKEE (reference sequence). Trimming cost V 4 bases and J 8 bases; bases outside gene matches: 7.

The V and J genes are TRBV6-4 and TRBJ1-4; TRBD1 matches 11 bases. With 5 bases clipped from V and 8 bases from J, the junction kept 16 bases outside the gene matches. Germline V gene sequence: CDR1 MRHNA, CDR2 SNTAGT. The CDR3 has 18 residues. CDR3 loop: CASSKHGQGAHSEEKLFF. In nucleotides, the CDR3 is TGTGCCAGCAGTAAACACGGACAGGGGGCCCACTCTGAGGAAAAACTGTTTTTT.

The rearrangement uses TRBV5-4 and TRBJ1-5; TRBD1 is a possible D gene (6 bases). This CDR3 contains 14 residues. V was pared by 4 bases and J by 5 bases, with 13 bases between. Germline V gene sequence: CDR1 SGHNT, CDR2 YYREEE (reference sequence). The CDR3 DNA reads as TGTGCCAGCAGCCTGAGGGGGGGAGATCAGCCCCAGCATTTT. It is translated as CASSLRGGDQPQHF.

The chain links TRBV7-8 to TRBJ1-5; 11 nucleotides align to TRBD1. Germline V lookup: CDR1 SGHVS, CDR2 FQNEAQ. The CDR3 length is 17 residues. J lost 6 bases, V lost 0 bases, and 7 bases had no gene match. The CDR3 region has the DNA TGTGCCAGCAGCTTAGCGACCGGACAGGGGGCCTCTCAGCCCCAGCATTTT. It yields the protein CASSLATGQGASQPQHF.

V and J are TRBV5-4 and TRBJ1-1; D is perhaps TRBD1 (6 bases). CDR1 and CDR2 (germline): SGHNT, YYREEE (reference sequence). The CDR3 spans 13 residues. Trimming pared 1 base from V and 4 bases from J, leaving 8 bases between. The CDR3 protein is CASSLNRATEAFF. The CDR3 DNA reads TGTGCCAGCAGCTTGAACAGGGCCACTGAAGCTTTCTTT. The full variable domain, with the rest looked up from reference TRBV5-4 and TRBJ1-1, is ETGVTQSPTHLIKTRGQQVTLRCSSQSGHNTVSWYQQALGQGPQFIFQYYREEENGRGNFPPRFSGLQFPNYSSELNVNALELDDSALYLCASSLNRATEAFFGQGTRLTVV.

The chain recombines TRBV7-2 with TRBJ1-2; TRBD1 matches 11 bases. The V segment lost 5 bases and the J segment 4 bases; nucleotides outside the gene matches: 6. The CDR3 runs to 15 residues. Germline V lookup: CDR1 SGHTA, CDR2 FQGNSA. CDR3 amino acids: CASSVWTGGGYGYTF. CDR3 DNA: TGTGCCAGCAGCGTCTGGACAGGGGGCGGCTATGGCTACACCTTC.

This chain joins TRBV5-5 and TRBJ1-5; no reliable D call. This CDR3 has 14 residues. V lost 0 bases and J lost 6, with 10 bases in between. Germline CDR1 reads SGHKS; CDR2 reads YYEKEE (reference sequence). In DNA form, the CDR3 reads TGTGCCAGCAGCTTGGCCCCTGTAGCTCAGCCCCAGCATTTT. It is translated as CASSLAPVAQPQHF.

This chain joins TRBV7-9 and TRBJ1-1, with no clear D. V gave up 5 bases and J gave up 4 bases, with 11 bases separating them. Per the germline V gene, CDR1 is SEHNR and CDR2 is FQNEAQ (reference sequence). CDR3 length equals 13 residues. The CDR3 region is CASSLLSGTEAFF. The CDR3 nucleotides are TGTGCCAGCAGCCTCCTGTCCGGCACTGAAGCTTTCTTT.

This chain connects TRBV6-1 to TRBJ1-2, with D maybe TRBD1 (6 bases). Trimming stripped 1 base from V and 4 bases from J, with 10 bases between. CDR3 length equals 14 residues. Per germline, CDR1 MNHNS and CDR2 SASEGT. CDR3 loop: CASSEVDRSYGYTF. CDR3 DNA: TGTGCCAGCAGTGAAGTGGACAGAAGCTATGGCTACACCTTC.